The 30 T cell receptor beta chains presented below share a single source sample, sequenced in a study of T cells in Graves' hyperthyroidism and ophthalmopathy. Regions amplified from RNA transcripts were the TCR beta CDR3 regions. HTBI primers were the set used in a first-round RT-PCR of the TCR CDR3. A single record per CDR3 protein comes from TCRdb applying MiXCR to the multiplex PCR reads. Among around 700,000 distinct CDR3 sequences, about 19% were seen once, and the ten largest hold approximately 15%. Sequencing was performed on blood. These receptors all stem from a woman between 50 and 59 years old with Graves' hyperthyroidism that later progressed to Graves' ophthalmopathy.

This clonotype has just a few counts. The chain has TRBV20-1 and TRBJ2-3, with a weak D call TRBD2 (5 bases). V was cut by 4 bases and J by 2 bases, with 16 bases left in between. The CDR3 has 15 amino acids. The germline V gene encodes CDR1 DFQATT and CDR2 SNEGSKA (reference sequence). This CDR3 reads CSAKRGLAFTDTQYF. CDR3 coding DNA: TGCAGTGCTAAGAGAGGGCTAGCCTTCACAGATACGCAGTATTTT.

This clonotype appeared many times. This chain uses TRBV30 with TRBJ1-5; the D is unclear. Between the trimmed V and J ends, which lost 2 bases and 0 bases, there was a span of 14 bases. Looked up from germline, CDR1 is GTSNPN and CDR2 is SVGIG (reference sequence). This CDR3 is built from 16 residues. CDR3 region: CAWSPGQIPSNQPQHF. CDR3 DNA: TGTGCCTGGAGTCCAGGTCAGATTCCTAGCAATCAGCCCCAGCATTTT.

This clonotype appeared once. The chain carries TRBV10-2 and TRBJ2-5, with unresolved D. The CDR3 is 15 residues long. Trimming left V 3 bases short and J 2 bases short, with 13 bases between. Germline V CDR1 and CDR2: WSHSY, SAAADI. The CDR3 nucleotides read TGCGCCAGCAGTGACGTCAGAACAATTCAAGAGACCCAGTACTTC. Residues: CASSDVRTIQETQYF.

This clonotype showed up just once. The chain joins TRBV29-1 to TRBJ2-1; possibly TRBD2 for D (5 bases). Germline V gives CDR1 SQVTM, CDR2 ANQGSEA. Between the trimmed V and J ends, which lost 5 bases and 7 bases, there was a span of 15 bases. The CDR3 spans 13 residues. The CDR3 loop is CSVFRGLGNEQFF. The CDR3 DNA is TGCAGCGTTTTTCGGGGTCTAGGAAATGAGCAGTTCTTC.

The chain uses TRBV7-9 and TRBJ2-2, with TRBD2 matching 14 bases. Per the germline V gene, CDR1 is SEHNR and CDR2 is FQNEAQ (reference sequence). V gave up 5 bases and J gave up 0 bases; unmatched junction bases: 5. The CDR3 loop spans 18 amino acids. CDR3 loop: CASSRGLAGGSNTGELFF. The CDR3 DNA reads TGTGCCAGCAGCCGCGGACTAGCGGGGGGATCGAACACCGGGGAGCTGTTTTTT.

The chain links TRBV5-6 to TRBJ2-7; the D gene could be TRBD1 or TRBD2 (7 bases each). V lost 3 bases to trimming and J lost 0 bases, with 16 bases between them. Germline assignment: CDR1 SGHDT and CDR2 YYEEEE. The CDR3 loop spans 16 amino acids. The CDR3 region has the DNA TGTGCCAGCAGCTGGGGGGGGACAGTCTCCTCCTACGAGCAGTACTTC. Translated, it gives CASSWGGTVSSYEQYF.

Many counts were recorded for this clonotype. The chain has TRBV30 and TRBJ1-1; D is unresolved. Germline assignment: CDR1 GTSNPN and CDR2 SVGIG (reference sequence). This CDR3 has 11 residues. Trimming pared 3 bases from V and 7 bases from J, leaving 9 bases between. CDR3 sequence: CAWSIRIEAFF. For the CDR3, the DNA is TGTGCCTGGAGCATCCGGATTGAAGCTTTCTTT.

The chain couples TRBV19 to TRBJ1-1; D gene uncertain. This CDR3 comprises 15 residues. Germline V CDR1 and CDR2: LNHDA, SQIVND (reference sequence). Trimming took 1 base from V and 1 from J, leaving 10 bases between them. The CDR3 DNA is TGTGCCAGTAGTATAGGGAGGAGAGAGAACACTGAAGCTTTCTTT. Translating it yields CASSIGRRENTEAFF.

The rearrangement joins TRBV7-6 to TRBJ1-5; D gene unclear. The V end lost 5 bases, the J end lost 0 bases, and 8 bases lay between the germline ends. Germline V gene lookup returns CDR1 SGHVS and CDR2 FNYEAQ. The CDR3 has 14 residues. CDR3 nucleotides: TGTGCCAGCAGCCACGGGGTTAGCAATCAGCCCCAGCATTTT. Its protein product is CASSHGVSNQPQHF.

This sequence joins TRBV18 and TRBJ2-2; no clear D gene. V was cut by 3 bases and J by 3 bases, with 8 bases left in between. The CDR3 covers 14 residues. Germline assignment: CDR1 KGHSH and CDR2 LQKENI. The chain's CDR3 is CASSPLQDTGELFF. DNA for the CDR3: TGTGCCAGCTCACCCCTACAAGACACCGGGGAGCTGTTTTTT.

This clonotype has a count of ten or more. This chain uses TRBV7-9 with TRBJ1-6; possible D gene TRBD1, 5 bases. V was pared by 1 base and J by 9 bases, with 7 bases between. Germline assignment: CDR1 SEHNR and CDR2 FQNEAQ (reference sequence). The CDR3 runs to 13 residues. The CDR3 bases are TGTGCCAGCAGCTTAGAAAGGGGTTCACCCCTCCACTTT. Its protein product is CASSLERGSPLHF. Variable domain in full (rest from reference TRBV7-9 and TRBJ1-6): DTGVSQNPRHKITKRGQNVTFRCDPISEHNRLYWYRQTLGQGPEFLTYFQNEAQLEKSRLLSDRFSAERPKGSFSTLEIQRTEQGDSAMYLCASSLERGSPLHFGNGTRLTVT.

The genes are TRBV6-1 and TRBJ2-2; TRBD2 aligns across 9 bases. This CDR3 has 16 amino acids. V shed 4 bases and J 4 bases; nucleotides not matched to a gene: 7. CDR1 and CDR2 from the germline V gene are MNHNS and SASEGT. CDR3 nucleotide sequence: TGTGCCAGCAGTGTGGGGGCTAGCGGGGCCACCGGGGAGCTGTTTTTT. Translating it yields CASSVGASGATGELFF.

This clonotype was picked up a small number of times. The chain combines TRBV18 with TRBJ1-4, with D uncertain. The V end was cut by 0 bases, the J end by 0 bases, with 8 bases between. The CDR3 has 16 residues. Germline V gene lookup returns CDR1 KGHSH and CDR2 LQKENI. The CDR3 loop is CASSPPYAATNEKLFF. The CDR3 bases are TGTGCCAGCTCACCACCTTACGCTGCAACTAATGAAAAACTGTTTTTT.

Points on this clonotype: Just one base apart from a much larger clone, this may be a read error. The gene calls are TRBV30 and TRBJ2-7; D remains unclear. The CDR3 runs to 11 residues. Germline CDR1 reads GTSNPN; CDR2 reads SVGIG (reference sequence). Trimming shortened V by 5 bases and J by 3 bases, and 8 bases separated the two germline ends. The CDR3: CAWGTYYEQYF. In DNA form, the CDR3 reads TGTGCCTGGGGTACGTACTACGAGCAGTACTTC.

In this sample, this clonotype turned up many times. The genes are TRBV12-3 or TRBV12-4 and TRBJ1-2; D call uncertain. The ends were cut back, 6 bases at V and 8 bases at J, with 13 bases in the middle. The CDR3 extends over 12 amino acids. The CDR3 spells CASSPPTTGYTF. The CDR3 nucleotides are TGTGCCAGCAGCCCCCCGACGACGGGCTACACCTTC.

The rearrangement links TRBV27 to TRBJ2-2; D is undetermined. Looked up from germline, CDR1 is MNHEY and CDR2 is SMNVEV (reference sequence). The CDR3 has 14 amino acids. Trimming pared 2 bases from V and 3 bases from J, leaving 7 bases between. The CDR3 loop reads CASSLVGYTGELFF. The CDR3 region has the DNA TGTGCCAGCAGTTTAGTAGGCTACACCGGGGAGCTGTTTTTT.

The J gene is TRBJ1-1, the V gene TRBV4-1, with D tentatively TRBD1 (5 bases). CDR3 length equals 16 residues. V dropped 5 bases and J dropped 0 bases, with 16 bases sitting between them. Germline CDR1 is MGHRA and CDR2 is YSYEKL. CDR3: CASSAGIQQLNTEAFF. Here the CDR3 DNA reads TGCGCCAGCAGCGCAGGGATTCAACAGTTGAACACTGAAGCTTTCTTT.

This clonotype came up many times. The V and J genes are TRBV6-2 or TRBV6-3 and TRBJ2-3, with D possibly TRBD2 on 6 matching bases. Trimming shortened V by 6 bases and J by 6 bases, and 10 bases separated the two germline ends. CDR1 MNHEY and CDR2 SVGEGT come from the germline V gene. The CDR3 has 12 residues. CDR3 protein: CASSRLEDTQYF. CDR3 DNA: TGTGCCAGCAGCAGACTAGAGGATACGCAGTATTTT.

In this sample, this clonotype turned up many times. V usage is TRBV3-1 and J usage is TRBJ1-1, with 7 bases aligning to TRBD1. The CDR3 length is 13 residues. Germline V CDR1 and CDR2: LGHDT, YNNKEL (reference sequence). V gave up 1 base and J gave up 6 bases; unmatched junction bases: 2. The CDR3, as DNA: TGTGCCAGCAGCCAAGGCGGACAGGCTGAAGCTTTCTTT. It yields the protein CASSQGGQAEAFF.

This clonotype was found many times. The chain combines TRBV5-4 with TRBJ2-1; TRBD2 agrees at 9 bases. Germline-derived CDR1 and CDR2 are SGHNT and YYREEE (reference sequence). J gave up 7 bases and V 0 bases, and 11 bases lay outside the gene matches. The CDR3 is 17 residues long. The CDR3 bases are TGTGCCAGCAGCTTGGGCGGGGGGGCAATTGACCTGAATGAGCAGTTCTTC. It specifies CASSLGGGAIDLNEQFF.

The chain links TRBV20-1 to TRBJ1-4, with 12 bases matching TRBD1. Germline loops: CDR1 DFQATT, CDR2 SNEGSKA (reference sequence). J was trimmed by 0 bases and V by 3 bases; bases with no gene match: 5. CDR3 length equals 17 residues. In DNA, the CDR3 is TGCAGTGCTAGGGGACAGGGGGCACCTTCAACTAATGAAAAACTGTTTTTT. Protein product: CSARGQGAPSTNEKLFF.

A few counts support this clonotype. The chain joins TRBV10-3 to TRBJ2-3; D is undetermined. The CDR3 contains 16 residues. CDR1 is ENHRY, CDR2 SYGVKD, per germline. Trimming took 4 bases from V and 1 from J, leaving 15 bases between them. CDR3 sequence: CAISGSVLFCTDTQYF. The CDR3 DNA reads as TGTGCCATCAGTGGTTCCGTACTCTTTTGCACAGATACGCAGTATTTT.

This clonotype was detected many times. The V call is TRBV3-1, the J call TRBJ1-2; 9 nucleotides match TRBD1. The V segment lost 2 bases and the J segment 4 bases; nucleotides outside the gene matches: 5. The CDR3 length is 15 residues. In germline, CDR1 is LGHDT, CDR2 YNNKEL (reference sequence). The CDR3 nucleotides read TGTGCCAGCAGCCAATCCGGGACAGGGATCTATGGCTACACCTTC. Its protein product is CASSQSGTGIYGYTF. The whole variable domain, remainder taken from reference TRBV3-1 and TRBJ1-2, is DTAVSQTPKYLVTQMGNDKSIKCEQNLGHDTMYWYKQDSKKFLKIMFSYNNKELIINETVPNRFSPKSPDKAHLNLHINSLELGDSAVYFCASSQSGTGIYGYTFGSGTRLTVV.

This clonotype has ten or more counts. The chain has TRBV4-1 and TRBJ2-7; 8 bases agree with TRBD1. Trimming cost V 0 bases and J 2 bases; bases outside gene matches: 3. Germline V gene lookup returns CDR1 MGHRA and CDR2 YSYEKL. CDR3 length: 15 amino acids. The CDR3 DNA sequence: TGCGCCAGCAGCCAAGAAGTACAGGGGGCCTACGAGCAGTACTTC. It translates to CASSQEVQGAYEQYF.

This clonotype was observed at least ten times. The chain links TRBV12-5 to TRBJ2-1, with D hard to call. Germline CDR1 and CDR2: LGHNT and FRNRAP. V was shortened by 1 base and J by 6 bases, with 10 bases between the two germline ends. This CDR3 comprises 14 residues. CDR3 nucleotides: TGTGCTAGTGGTTTGGCCGTAAAAGCCAATGAGCAGTTCTTC. It is translated as CASGLAVKANEQFF.

V and J are TRBV4-1 and TRBJ2-2; 12 nucleotides match TRBD1. V shed 5 bases, J shed 5 bases, and the junction held 6 bases outside the gene matches. The germline V gene has CDR1 MGHRA and CDR2 YSYEKL. This CDR3 region has 16 residues. CDR3 nucleotides: TGCGCCAGCAGCAAATCGGGACAGGGGGCAACCGGGGAGCTGTTTTTT. It translates to CASSKSGQGATGELFF.

The chain couples TRBV20-1 to TRBJ1-2; D is possibly TRBD1 (5 bases). CDR3 size: 15 residues. The germline V gene encodes CDR1 DFQATT and CDR2 SNEGSKA (reference sequence). Deletions cut 4 bases from V and 6 bases from J, with 21 bases between. CDR3 in amino acids: CSATPGGRVIHGYTF. CDR3 bases: TGCAGTGCTACACCCGGTGGCAGGGTGATTCATGGCTACACCTTC.

This clonotype occurred many times. J is TRBJ1-1 and V is TRBV27; D gene ambiguous. In germline, CDR1 is MNHEY, CDR2 SMNVEV (reference sequence). CDR3 length: 15 amino acids. Trimming removed 5 bases at V and 2 bases at J, with 15 bases between. CDR3 protein: CASSIGRGINTEAFF. DNA of the CDR3: TGTGCCAGCAGTATCGGACGAGGAATAAACACTGAAGCTTTCTTT.

The chain uses TRBV5-1 and TRBJ1-2; 8 positions agree with TRBD1. The CDR3 length is 15 residues. CDR1 and CDR2 from the germline V gene are SGHRS and YFSETQ. After removal of 4 bases from V and 4 bases from J, the junction contained 9 bases not matched to a gene. CDR3 DNA sequence: TGCGCCAGCAGCCCGGCCGGACAGGGCGGCTATGGCTACACCTTC. It yields the protein CASSPAGQGGYGYTF.

This clonotype has just a few counts. This chain links TRBV19 with TRBJ1-1; weak D call: TRBD1 (6 bases). Per germline, CDR1 LNHDA and CDR2 SQIVND (reference sequence). V shed 10 bases and J shed 4 bases, with 16 bases lying between them. This CDR3 is built from 13 residues. The CDR3 region is CATLRAGATEAFF. CDR3 nucleotide sequence: TGTGCCACCCTCCGTGCGGGGGCCACTGAAGCTTTCTTT.